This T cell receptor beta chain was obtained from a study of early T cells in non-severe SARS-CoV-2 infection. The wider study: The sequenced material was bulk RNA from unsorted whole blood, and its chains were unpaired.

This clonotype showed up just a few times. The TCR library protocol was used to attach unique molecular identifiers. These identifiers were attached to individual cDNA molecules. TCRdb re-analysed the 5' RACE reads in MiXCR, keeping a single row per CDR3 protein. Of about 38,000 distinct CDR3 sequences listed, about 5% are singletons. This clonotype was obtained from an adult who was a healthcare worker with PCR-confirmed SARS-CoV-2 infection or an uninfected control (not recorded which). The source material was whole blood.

CDR3 protein: CAISEGPDYEQYF. CDR3 sequence (DNA): TGTGCCATCAGTGAGGGACCTGACTACGAGCAGTACTTC. The chain is built from TRBV10-3 and TRBJ2-7; D is uncertain. The CDR3 totals 13 residues. V was shortened by 2 bases and J by 3 bases, with 8 bases between the two germline ends. Germline V gene data show CDR1 as ENHRY and CDR2 as SYGVKD.